The 29 T cell receptor beta chains below come from one sample, sequenced in a study of blood T cell repertoires in COVID-19. The data were produced by immunoSEQ multiplex PCR, yet TCRdb's version contains in-frame clones alone and is incomplete. The repertoire has 200,000 to 300,000 clones, approximately 86% of them found once; the top ten carry roughly 1.8%. The sequenced material came from peripheral blood. These receptors all come from a man younger than 45 with active or convalescent COVID-19.

The gene calls are TRBV21-1 and TRBJ1-6. TRBV21-1 is classified as a pseudogene. There are 16 residues in the CDR3. This chain's CDR3 is CASSKMPGVQNSPLHF. CDR3 nucleotides: TGTGCCAGCAGCAAAATGCCGGGGGTTCAAAATTCACCCCTCCACTTT.

This chain connects TRBV2 to TRBJ1-1; a weak D match, TRBD1 (6 bases). This CDR3 spans 15 amino acids. V was trimmed by 6 bases and J by 0 bases, leaving 14 bases between them. Germline values: CDR1 SNHLY, CDR2 FYNNEI. The chain's CDR3 is CASRKDSPMNTEAFF. CDR3 DNA: TGTGCCAGCAGAAAGGACAGCCCCATGAACACTGAAGCTTTCTTT.

CDR3 protein: CASSIPGGANVLTF. Written as DNA, the CDR3 is TGTGCCAGTAGTATACCCGGTGGGGCCAACGTCCTGACTTTC. V is TRBV19 and J is TRBJ2-6; no clear D gene. V lost 2 bases and J lost 3, with 5 bases in between. The length of the CDR3 is 14 residues. Per germline, CDR1 LNHDA and CDR2 SQIVND (reference sequence).

About this clone itself: This specimen includes other DNA sequences encoding the same CDR3. The chain combines TRBV24-1 with TRBJ1-2, with D perhaps matching TRBD1 (6 bases). V gave up 2 bases and J gave up 6 bases, with 12 bases separating them. The CDR3 contains 14 residues. The germline CDR1 and CDR2 sequences are KGHDR and SFDVKD. The CDR3 loop reads CATSDSTRGHGYTF. The CDR3, as DNA: TGTGCCACCAGTGATTCCACCAGGGGCCATGGCTACACCTTC.

For this clone: One end of the junction varies from germline; a read error may be responsible. Different DNA sequences within this sample yield the same CDR3. V and J are TRBV18 and TRBJ1-6, with 7 bases lining up with TRBD1. The CDR3 runs 14 residues. Germline CDR1 KGHSH, CDR2 LQKENI. CDR3 protein: CASSPQTGESPLHF. CDR3 coding DNA: TGCGCCAGCTCACCACAAACAGGGGAATCACCCCTCCACTTT.

This chain connects TRBV7-2 to TRBJ1-2; D is unclear. CDR1 is SGHTA and CDR2 is FQGNSA in the germline V gene. This CDR3 is built from 18 residues. V lost 5 bases and J 2 bases, leaving 24 bases between the germline ends. The CDR3 bases are TGTGCCAGCAGCCCCCTCGGGGTAATTACTAGGGAAAACTATGGCTACACCTTC. Amino acids: CASSPLGVITRENYGYTF.

This clone was seen only once. V usage is TRBV7-9 and J usage is TRBJ1-3; 7 bases agree with TRBD1. Germline loops: CDR1 SEHNR, CDR2 FQNEAQ (reference sequence). Unmatched junction bases numbered 5, after V lost 5 bases and J lost 1 base. This CDR3 is 15 amino acids long. The CDR3 spells CASSPDRASGNTIYF. Here the CDR3 DNA reads TGTGCCAGCAGCCCCGACAGGGCGTCTGGAAACACCATATATTTT.

This chain connects TRBV3-1 (or the pseudogene TRBV3-2) to TRBJ1-5; TRBD1 matches at 8 bases. Germline CDR1 LGHDT, CDR2 YNNKEL (reference sequence). CDR3 length equals 15 residues. The trim removed 3 bases at V and 2 bases at J, leaving 3 bases unmatched. The CDR3 region has the DNA TGTGCCAGCAGCCAGACAGGGGATGGCAATCAGCCCCAGCATTTT. This encodes CASSQTGDGNQPQHF.

The chain couples TRBV6-5 to TRBJ2-3; D is unresolved. The V end lost 2 bases, the J end lost 8 bases, and 11 bases lay between the germline ends. The germline CDR1 and CDR2 sequences are MNHEY and SVGAGI. This CDR3 comprises 13 residues. CDR3 amino acids: CASSYTTRSTQYF. Written as DNA, the CDR3 is TGTGCCAGCAGTTACACAACGAGGAGTACGCAGTATTTT.

This clone was detected ten times or more. The J gene is TRBJ2-7, the V gene TRBV5-1; 8 bases match TRBD1. Per the germline V gene, CDR1 is SGHRS and CDR2 is YFSETQ. This CDR3 is built from 15 residues. V gave up 5 bases and J gave up 2 bases; unmatched junction bases: 9. The CDR3 DNA follows: TGCGCCAGCAGTGTGAATCAGGGGGCGGCCTACGAGCAGTACTTC. Its translation is CASSVNQGAAYEQYF.

The chain carries TRBV12-3 or TRBV12-4 and TRBJ2-7; D unclear. This CDR3 is built from 11 residues. Between the trimmed V and J ends, which lost 4 bases and 4 bases, there was a span of 5 bases. The CDR3 DNA sequence: TGTGCCAGCAGTTCAGGTTACGAGCAGTACTTC. Translation gives CASSSGYEQYF.

The sample holds a few counts of this clone. V is TRBV5-6 and J is TRBJ2-2; 7 nucleotides line up with TRBD2. Germline values: CDR1 SGHDT, CDR2 YYEEEE. This CDR3 region has 16 residues. V shed 1 base and J 5 bases; nucleotides not matched to a gene: 8. The CDR3 DNA reads TGTGCCAGCAGCTTGAACGGCGGGGGAGGTACCGGGGAGCTGTTTTTT. It codes for CASSLNGGGGTGELFF.

This chain uses TRBV18 with TRBJ2-3, with TRBD1 matching over 8 bases. V trimming: 6 bases; J trimming: 1 base; junction bases outside the gene matches: 6. The CDR3 contains 15 residues. Germline values: CDR1 KGHSH, CDR2 LQKENI. The chain's CDR3 is CASSELQGGTDTQYF. DNA of the CDR3: TGTGCCAGCTCGGAATTACAGGGGGGCACAGATACGCAGTATTTT. The variable domain in full, completed from reference TRBV18 and TRBJ2-3, reads NAGVMQNPRHLVRRRGQEARLRCSPMKGHSHVYWYRQLPEEGLKFMVYLQKENIIDESGMPKERFSAEFPKEGPSILRIQQVVRGDSAAYFCASSELQGGTDTQYFGPGTRLTVL.

The rearrangement links TRBV7-2 to TRBJ2-7; TRBD1 aligns across 9 bases. Looked up from germline, CDR1 is SGHTA and CDR2 is FQGNSA. This CDR3 has 12 amino acids. The V segment lost 5 bases and the J segment 7 bases; nucleotides outside the gene matches: 3. CDR3 sequence: CASSRDRGEQYF. As DNA, the CDR3 is TGTGCCAGCAGCCGCGACAGGGGGGAGCAGTACTTC.

With regard to this clone: One end of the junction varies from germline; a read error may be responsible. V is TRBV3-1 (or the pseudogene TRBV3-2) and J is TRBJ2-5; no reliable D call. Germline-derived CDR1 and CDR2 are LGHDT and YNNKEL (reference sequence). The CDR3 has 12 residues. The CDR3 nucleotides are TGTGCCAGCAGCCAAGATCGGAGCGAAGGAAACTTC. Its protein product is CASSQDRSEGNF.

The chain links TRBV5-1 to TRBJ2-2; TRBD2 might be the D (5 bases). The CDR3 runs 13 residues. CDR1 SGHRS and CDR2 YFSETQ come from the germline V gene. Trimming left V 5 bases short and J 2 bases short, with 7 bases between. This CDR3 reads CASRSGNTGELFF. The CDR3 region has the DNA TGCGCCAGCAGGTCGGGAAACACCGGGGAGCTGTTTTTT.

The chain links TRBV18 to TRBJ1-1, with a weak D call TRBD1 (5 bases). CDR1 and CDR2 from the germline V gene are KGHSH and LQKENI. The CDR3 sequence is 16 residues long. With 2 bases removed from V and 2 bases from J, the gap between germline ends came to 15 bases. This CDR3 reads CASSPSGGISNTEAFF. The CDR3 DNA reads TGTGCCAGCTCACCATCCGGGGGGATTTCTAACACTGAAGCTTTCTTT.

The V call is TRBV19, the J call TRBJ2-5; no reliable D call. CDR3 size: 13 residues. Per germline, CDR1 LNHDA and CDR2 SQIVND (reference sequence). Trimming took 5 bases from V and 3 from J, leaving 10 bases between them. CDR3 residues: CASSLNGEETQYF. The CDR3 DNA sequence: TGTGCCAGTAGTCTCAACGGAGAAGAGACCCAGTACTTC.

The genes are TRBV6-2 or TRBV6-3 and TRBJ2-7, with TRBD2 matching 8 bases. Germline V gives CDR1 MNHEY, CDR2 SVGEGT. The CDR3 is made up of 14 amino acids. Trimming cost V 5 bases and J 7 bases; bases outside gene matches: 10. In DNA, the CDR3 is TGTGCCAGCAGTGACGGGGGGGCCCGGTGGGAGCAGTACTTC. Translation: CASSDGGARWEQYF.

The chain couples TRBV29-1 to TRBJ1-1; the match to TRBD1 covers 9 bases. Trimming cost V 6 bases and J 5 bases; bases outside gene matches: 4. CDR1 is SQVTM and CDR2 is ANQGSEA in the germline V gene. The length of the CDR3 is 12 residues. This CDR3 reads CSVWTGATEAFF. The CDR3 DNA follows: TGCAGCGTCTGGACAGGGGCAACTGAAGCTTTCTTT.

The rearrangement uses TRBV5-8 and TRBJ1-1; no reliable D call. This CDR3 region has 14 residues. Per germline, CDR1 SGHTS and CDR2 YDEGEE. The ends were cut back, 0 bases at V and 1 base at J, with 7 bases in the middle. CDR3 sequence (DNA): TGTGCCAGCAGCTTGGGTGGCTGGAACACTGAAGCTTTCTTT. Amino acid sequence: CASSLGGWNTEAFF.

The V gene is TRBV5-1, the J gene TRBJ2-3, with D hard to call. This CDR3 comprises 13 residues. V was cut by 2 bases and J by 5 bases, with 9 bases left in between. From germline, CDR1 is SGHRS and CDR2 YFSETQ. CDR3 loop: CASSFLPEDTQYF. CDR3 coding DNA: TGCGCCAGCAGCTTTCTACCTGAAGATACGCAGTATTTT. Drawing the rest from reference TRBV5-1 and TRBJ2-3, the complete variable domain is KAGVTQTPRYLIKTRGQQVTLSCSPISGHRSVSWYQQTPGQGLQFLFEYFSETQRNKGNFPGRFSGRQFSNSRSEMNVSTLELGDSALYLCASSFLPEDTQYFGPGTRLTVL.

This sequence joins TRBV30 and TRBJ1-6; D is possibly TRBD1 (6 bases). Germline V gene lookup returns CDR1 GTSNPN and CDR2 SVGIG (reference sequence). CDR3 length equals 14 residues. Trimming removed 2 bases at V and 6 bases at J, with 11 bases between. Here the CDR3 DNA reads TGTGCCTGGAGTAAGGGGGGGACTAATTCACCCCTCCACTTT. This codes for CAWSKGGTNSPLHF.

The genes are TRBV15 and TRBJ2-6; maybe TRBD1 (6 bases). The length of the CDR3 is 19 residues. With 0 bases removed from V and 0 bases from J, the gap between germline ends came to 15 bases. Germline V CDR1 and CDR2: LNHNV, YYDKDF (reference sequence). The CDR3 DNA sequence: TGTGCCACCAGCAGAGATGGGCACCAGGGGAGCTCTGGGGCCAACGTCCTGACTTTC. It codes for CATSRDGHQGSSGANVLTF.

The chain couples TRBV5-6 to TRBJ1-6, with 7 bases aligning to TRBD1. Germline CDR1 SGHDT, CDR2 YYEEEE. The CDR3 is made up of 16 amino acids. V was clipped by 1 base and J by 7 bases; unmatched bases: 8. CDR3 protein: CASSLTNRGRNSPLHF. CDR3 nucleotide sequence: TGTGCCAGCAGCTTGACCAACAGGGGTCGAAATTCACCCCTCCACTTT.

The rearrangement links TRBV29-1 to TRBJ1-1, with 7 nucleotides matching TRBD1. CDR3 length equals 13 residues. Germline CDR1 and CDR2: SQVTM and ANQGSEA. The V segment lost 6 bases and the J segment 4 bases; nucleotides outside the gene matches: 8. CDR3: CSVNRGAGTEAFF. The DNA for the CDR3 is TGCAGCGTGAACAGGGGTGCGGGCACTGAAGCTTTCTTT.

The chain combines TRBV18 with TRBJ1-1; 9 nucleotides match TRBD1. The J segment lost 4 bases and the V segment lost 4 bases, leaving 4 bases of the junction unmatched. The CDR3 consists of 14 residues. Germline V gives CDR1 KGHSH, CDR2 LQKENI. CDR3 sequence: CASSRTGVGTEAFF. The CDR3 DNA is TGTGCCAGCTCACGGACAGGGGTTGGCACTGAAGCTTTCTTT.

This clone was seen a handful of times. V usage is TRBV10-1 and J usage is TRBJ2-3, with TRBD1 matching over 8 bases. Germline-derived CDR1 and CDR2 are WNHNN and SYGVQD (reference sequence). Trimming took 6 bases from V and 1 from J; bases not matched to a gene: 6. This CDR3 comprises 15 residues. For the CDR3, the DNA is TGCGCCAGCAGGACAGGGGATATTGGCACAGATACGCAGTATTTT. This codes for CASRTGDIGTDTQYF.

The rearrangement joins TRBV11-2 to TRBJ2-7; a weak D match, TRBD1 (5 bases). CDR1 and CDR2 (germline): SGHAT, FQNNGV. The CDR3 extends over 15 amino acids. V was cut by 4 bases and J by 3 bases, with 16 bases left in between. DNA of the CDR3: TGTGCCAGCAGCTCAGCGAAAGACAGAGACTACGAGCAGTACTTC. Amino acid sequence: CASSSAKDRDYEQYF.